This is a list of T cell receptor beta chains from one sample in a study of cytomegalovirus exposure and HLA in healthy donors. The protocol was immunoSEQ multiplex PCR, while the TCRdb copy is restricted to in-frame clones and leaves out a portion. This table holds under 200,000 clones, approximately 81% found once. Sequencing input: PBMCs. The origin of the receptors is a man aged 45-65 years in good health and CMV-seropositive. CDR3s include the opening cysteine and the closing phenylalanine or tryptophan. D genes are given only for firm matches. Size tells how often a clone was seen (once, few, many) or the class of an expanded clone, and some rows leave it out.

size	J	D	V	DNA	CDR3
-	TRBJ2-7	TRBD2	TRBV11-3	TGTGCCAGCAGCAGGGGACTAGCGAACGAGCAGTACTTC	CASSRGLANEQYF
-	TRBJ1-1	TRBD1	TRBV5-5	TGTGCCAGCAGTCGGGACAGGATGAACACTGAAGCTTTCTTT	CASSRDRMNTEAFF
-	TRBJ2-7	-	TRBV6-6	TGTGCCAGCAATACTGCCGCCTGGAGCGAGCAGTACTTC	CASNTAAWSEQYF
-	TRBJ2-5	-	TRBV27	TGTGCCAGCAGTTTATGGGTTGGGCGGGAAGAGACCCAGTACTTC	CASSLWVGREETQYF
-	TRBJ1-2	-	TRBV4-1	TGCGCCAGCAGCCAAGCCGGGACAACCTATGGCTACACCTTC	CASSQAGTTYGYTF
once	TRBJ1-3	-	TRBV7-9	TGTGCCAGCAGCTTCCCACAGAGCTCTGGAAACACCATATATTTT	CASSFPQSSGNTIYF
-	TRBJ2-5	-	TRBV27	TGTGCCAGCAGTACCCTAAGCGGGCGTCAAGAGACCCAGTACTTC	CASSTLSGRQETQYF
-	TRBJ2-2	-	TRBV11-3	TGTGCCAGCAGCTTAGACTGGCAGAACACCGGGGAGCTGTTTTTT	CASSLDWQNTGELFF
-	TRBJ2-3	-	TRBV15	TGTGCCACCAGCAGAGACAGGGGCCCAGATACGCAGTATTTT	CATSRDRGPDTQYF
once	TRBJ1-2	-	TRBV18	TGTGCCAGCTCATCGGAAACGAGGCCTTTAGGCTACACCTTC	CASSSETRPLGYTF
-	TRBJ1-6	-	TRBV30	TGTGCCTGGAGCAGGGACACCAATTCACCCCTCCACTTT	CAWSRDTNSPLHF
-	TRBJ1-1	TRBD1	TRBV5-1	TGCGCCAGCAGCAACGCCGGGACAGGGAGAACTGAAGCTTTCTTT	CASSNAGTGRTEAFF
-	TRBJ1-3	-	TRBV28	TGTGCCAGCAGTACAGGGCTAAGAAACACCATATATTTT	CASSTGLRNTIYF
-	TRBJ1-2	-	TRBV28	TGTGCCAGCAGTTTGTCAGGGTTTTATGGCTACACCTTC	CASSLSGFYGYTF
-	TRBJ2-7	-	TRBV30	TGTGCCTGGAATAAGCGCTACGAGCAGTACTTC	CAWNKRYEQYF
-	TRBJ1-1	-	TRBV19	TGTGCCAGTAGTTGGGGCGGGAACACTGAAGCTTTCTTT	CASSWGGNTEAFF
-	TRBJ2-3	TRBD1	TRBV14	TGTGCCAGCAGCCAAGGGACAGGGGTTGGCACAGATACGCAGTATTTT	CASSQGTGVGTDTQYF
-	TRBJ2-7	TRBD2	TRBV18	TGTGCCAGCTCACCGACTAGCGCAGGCTACGAGCAGTACTTC	CASSPTSAGYEQYF
-	TRBJ1-1	-	TRBV18	TGTGCCAGCTCACCAGACAGTAGGAACACTGAAGCTTTCTTT	CASSPDSRNTEAFF
-	TRBJ1-1	-	TRBV2	TGTGCCAGCTACCTGAGAAGGGGGTATGGTGAAGCTTTCTTT	CASYLRRGYGEAFF
-	TRBJ1-1	-	TRBV2	TGTGCCAGCAGGGCAGAAGGGGGTACTGAAGCTTTCTTT	CASRAEGGTEAFF
once	TRBJ1-1	-	TRBV6-9	TGTGCCAGCAGTGCGACAGCGAACACTGAAGCTTTCTTT	CASSATANTEAFF
-	TRBJ2-5	TRBD2	TRBV19	TGTGCCAGTAGTACTAGCGGGAAGACCCAGTACTTC	CASSTSGKTQYF
-	TRBJ2-1	TRBD2	TRBV18	TGTGCCAGCTCACCTACTAGCGGGAGCTCCTACAATGAGCAGTTCTTC	CASSPTSGSSYNEQFF
-	TRBJ1-2	-	TRBV7-9	TGTGCCAGCAGCTTAGCGGCAGGGCAAGGCTACACCTTC	CASSLAAGQGYTF
-	TRBJ2-7	-	TRBV7-2	TGTGCCAGCAGCTTTACAGGTTACGAGCAGTACTTC	CASSFTGYEQYF
-	TRBJ1-2	-	TRBV5-8	TGTGCCAGCAGCCCCCCGGAGACCCACGGGGGTGGCTACACCTTC	CASSPPETHGGGYTF
-	TRBJ2-1	TRBD2	TRBV2	TGTGCCAGCAGTTTGGGGACTAGCGGGGGGGAGGGTGAGCAGTTCTTC	CASSLGTSGGEGEQFF
-	TRBJ1-2	-	TRBV9	TGTGCCAGCAGCGTAGCAGAAGTACCAACTAACTATGGCTACACCTTC	CASSVAEVPTNYGYTF
-	TRBJ2-7	TRBD2	TRBV7-3	TGTGCCAGCAGCTTACGGGGACTAGCGGGTCCCTACGAGCAGTACTTC	CASSLRGLAGPYEQYF
-	TRBJ2-7	TRBD2	TRBV15	TGTGCCACCAGGTTTCTAGCGGGAGTCTCCTACGAGCAGTACTTC	CATRFLAGVSYEQYF
once	TRBJ1-5	TRBD1	TRBV28	TGTGCCAGCAGTCCAACAGGGGTAGGCAATCAGCCCCAGCATTTT	CASSPTGVGNQPQHF
-	TRBJ2-2	TRBD2	TRBV4-2	TGTGCCAGCAGCCAAGGACTAGCGGGACGGAACACCGGGGAGCTGTTTTTT	CASSQGLAGRNTGELFF
-	TRBJ1-4	-	TRBV28	TGTGCCAGCAGTCCGGCTGGGCTCGGTGAAAAACTGTTTTTT	CASSPAGLGEKLFF
-	TRBJ1-5	TRBD1	TRBV2	TGTGCCAGCAGCCTGGACAGGGTCAATCAGCCCCAGCATTTT	CASSLDRVNQPQHF
-	TRBJ2-7	TRBD1	TRBV30	TGTGCCTGCAAGGGACAGGGCAACGAGCAGTACTTC	CACKGQGNEQYF
-	TRBJ2-2	TRBD2	TRBV15	TGTGCCACCAGCAGAGGGGGTAGCGGGAGGGCCAGCACCGGGGAGCTGTTTTTT	CATSRGGSGRASTGELFF
-	TRBJ1-4	TRBD1	TRBV5-1	TGCGCCAGCAGGACAGGGGGCCCCCTTGCAACTAATGAAAAACTGTTTTTT	CASRTGGPLATNEKLFF
-	TRBJ2-3	-	TRBV27	TGTGCCAGCAGTCTAGCCCCAGGGACTAGCACAGATACGCAGTATTTT	CASSLAPGTSTDTQYF
-	TRBJ2-3	TRBD2	TRBV29-1	TGCAGCGTTCGGACTAGCGGGATGTCTGGGGATACGCAGTATTTT	CSVRTSGMSGDTQYF
-	TRBJ2-7	-	TRBV29-1	TGCAGCGTTGAGGAGGGTACCTACGAGCAGTACTTC	CSVEEGTYEQYF
-	TRBJ1-1	-	TRBV28	TGTGCCAGCCGACTCCCCGTAGGGGGGAACACTGAAGCTTTCTTT	CASRLPVGGNTEAFF
once	TRBJ1-1	-	TRBV14	TGTGCCAGCAGCCAAGGAAACCTCAGGGGCTTGAACACTGAAGCTTTCTTT	CASSQGNLRGLNTEAFF
-	TRBJ2-5	-	TRBV5-4	TGTGCCAGCAGCTTTACAGGGTTGGAGACCCAGTACTTC	CASSFTGLETQYF
-	TRBJ1-5	-	TRBV9	TGTGCCAGCAGCACCAGCGGGGGAGTTAATCAGCCCCAGCATTTT	CASSTSGGVNQPQHF
-	TRBJ2-7	TRBD1	TRBV11-1	TGTGCCAGCAGCTTTGCCGGGACAGGGCCCTACGAGCAGTACTTC	CASSFAGTGPYEQYF
few	TRBJ2-3	-	TRBV5-1	TGCGCCAGCAGCCAGACAGTTGTTAGCACAGATACGCAGTATTTT	CASSQTVVSTDTQYF
-	TRBJ1-5	-	TRBV6-5	TGTGCCAGCACCCCTTTGGCCATGGGCAATCAGCCCCAGCATTTT	CASTPLAMGNQPQHF
-	TRBJ1-5	TRBD1	TRBV28	TGTGCCAGCAGTTTCCGGCAGGGGGAGAATCAGCCCCAGCATTTT	CASSFRQGENQPQHF
-	TRBJ1-1	-	TRBV5-1	TGCGCCAGCAGCCCCCGGGGGAACACTGAAGCTTTCTTT	CASSPRGNTEAFF
-	TRBJ1-2	-	TRBV5-1	TGCGCCAGCAGTAGCAGGGTCGATAGCTATGGCTACACCTTC	CASSSRVDSYGYTF
-	TRBJ1-5	-	TRBV10-3	TGTGCCATCAGTGAGAAGAGTGCTAGCAATCAGCCCCAGCATTTT	CAISEKSASNQPQHF
-	TRBJ1-6	-	TRBV2	TGTGCCAACCGGCGGGGGGGCGGCTCACCCCTCCACTTT	CANRRGGGSPLHF
-	TRBJ2-1	TRBD2	TRBV5-1	TGCGCCAGCAGCCAAGGGACTAGCGGGGGGGCCGATTTCGAGCAGTTCTTC	CASSQGTSGGADFEQFF
-	TRBJ1-3	-	TRBV6-5	TGTGCCAGCAGTTGGAAGAGGCACTCTGGAAACACCATATATTTT	CASSWKRHSGNTIYF
-	TRBJ1-6	TRBD1	TRBV2	TGTGCCAGCAGTCTACTGGACAGGGCCGGGTCACCCCTCCACTTT	CASSLLDRAGSPLHF
-	TRBJ1-6	TRBD1	TRBV18	TGTGCCAGCTCACGGAATCTCAAGGGGGCTCCCAAATCACCCCTCCACTTT	CASSRNLKGAPKSPLHF
once	TRBJ2-1	TRBD2	TRBV19	TGTGCCAGTAGTAGGCTAGCGGGGGACGCCTACAATGAGCAGTTCTTC	CASSRLAGDAYNEQFF
-	TRBJ2-5	TRBD2	TRBV7-8	TGTGCCAGCAGCCCGGGACTATCCCAAGAGACCCAGTACTTC	CASSPGLSQETQYF